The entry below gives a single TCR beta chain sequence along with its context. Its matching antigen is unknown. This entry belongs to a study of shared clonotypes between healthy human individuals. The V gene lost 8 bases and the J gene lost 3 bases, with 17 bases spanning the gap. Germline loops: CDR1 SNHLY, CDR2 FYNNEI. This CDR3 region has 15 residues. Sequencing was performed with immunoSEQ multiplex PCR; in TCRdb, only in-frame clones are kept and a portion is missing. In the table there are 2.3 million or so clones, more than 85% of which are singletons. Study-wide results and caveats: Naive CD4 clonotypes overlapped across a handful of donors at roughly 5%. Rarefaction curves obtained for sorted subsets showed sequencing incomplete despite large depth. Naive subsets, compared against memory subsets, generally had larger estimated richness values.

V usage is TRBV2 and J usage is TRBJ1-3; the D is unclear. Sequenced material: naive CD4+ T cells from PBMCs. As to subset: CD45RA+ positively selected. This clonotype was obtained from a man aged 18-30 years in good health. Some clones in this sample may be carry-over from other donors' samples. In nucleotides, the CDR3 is TGTGCCAGCTTTTCCCAGGTTGGCTTTGGAAACACCATATATTTT. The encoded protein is CASFSQVGFGNTIYF.